A selection of T cell receptor beta chains follows, all from one sample in a study of blood T cell repertoires in COVID-19. Assay used: immunoSEQ multiplex PCR; TCRdb lists only in-frame clones, some missing. The table has 260,000 or so clones, approximately 88% seen once. The sample taken for sequencing was PBMCs or T cells enriched from blood (not recorded which). Receptor source: a woman aged 40-49 years with acute COVID-19. CDR3s include the opening cysteine and the closing phenylalanine or tryptophan. Fields, in order: J gene, clone size, V gene, D gene, CDR3 protein, CDR3 DNA. D genes are given only for firm matches. Clone size is stated in some rows and not others, as once, few, many or a class when expanded.

>TRBJ2-2|few|TRBV28|TRBD2
CASSGPGLAGVSATGELFF
TGTGCCAGCAGTGGGCCGGGACTAGCGGGAGTCTCGGCCACCGGGGAGCTGTTTTTT
>TRBJ1-4|-|TRBV24-1|TRBD1
CATSDPQGAGEKLFF
TGTGCCACCAGTGACCCACAGGGGGCAGGTGAAAAACTGTTTTTT
>TRBJ2-1|-|TRBV5-6|TRBD1
CASSLGQGMGKEQFF
TGTGCCAGCAGCTTGGGACAGGGTATGGGTAAGGAGCAGTTCTTC
>TRBJ2-1|-|TRBV5-6|-
CASSLGLYNEQFF
TGTGCCAGCAGCTTAGGACTTTACAATGAGCAGTTCTTC
>TRBJ1-2|-|TRBV3-1/TRBV3-2|-
CASSQGGTANYGYTF
TGTGCCAGCAGCCAGGGGGGGACCGCTAACTATGGCTACACCTTC
>TRBJ2-2|-|TRBV30|TRBD2
CAWSLASGRAGNTGELFF
TGTGCCTGGAGTTTGGCTAGCGGGAGGGCCGGGAACACCGGGGAGCTGTTTTTT
>TRBJ1-5|-|TRBV5-1|-
CASSLGQGGNQPQHF
TGCGCCAGCAGCTTGGGGCAGGGCGGCAATCAGCCCCAGCATTTT
>TRBJ1-1|few|TRBV6-5|-
CASSYDGGTEAFF
TGTGCCAGCAGTTACGACGGAGGCACTGAAGCTTTCTTT
>TRBJ2-3|-|TRBV5-1|TRBD2
CASSSQGAGRSDTQYF
TGCGCCAGCAGCTCGCAGGGAGCGGGACGTTCAGATACGCAGTATTTT
>TRBJ2-7|-|TRBV7-2|TRBD2
CASSDSGRDSEQYF
TGTGCCAGCAGCGATAGCGGGAGGGACTCCGAGCAGTACTTC
>TRBJ2-5|-|TRBV5-8|TRBD2
CASSSPTAGGETQYF
TGTGCCAGCAGCTCCCCGACAGCGGGAGGTGAGACCCAGTACTTC
>TRBJ2-1|-|TRBV6-5|TRBD2
CASTGLAGYNEQFF
TGTGCCAGCACAGGGCTAGCGGGCTACAATGAGCAGTTCTTC
>TRBJ1-6|-|TRBV18|-
CASSPPNSGVSSPLHF
TGTGCCAGCTCACCACCGAACTCAGGGGTTAGTTCACCCCTCCACTTT
>TRBJ1-4|-|TRBV28|TRBD1
CASSSTEGTANRWDEKLFF
TGTGCCAGCAGTTCAACAGAAGGGACAGCTAACCGGTGGGATGAAAAACTGTTTTTT
>TRBJ1-6|-|TRBV6-5|TRBD1
CASSYGGTGESPLHF
TGTGCCAGCAGTTACGGGGGAACAGGGGAATCACCCCTCCACTTT
>TRBJ2-5|-|TRBV20-1|-
CSASGGLIASQETQYF
TGCAGTGCTAGTGGGGGCCTGATAGCCTCTCAAGAGACCCAGTACTTC
>TRBJ2-5|-|TRBV5-1|-
CASSLGTAKETQYF
TGCGCCAGCAGCTTGGGGACAGCTAAAGAAACCCAGTACTTC
>TRBJ1-3|-|TRBV11-3|-
CASSPGAGNTIYF
TGTGCCAGCAGCCCAGGGGCTGGAAACACCATATATTTT
>TRBJ2-1|-|TRBV10-2|TRBD2
CASHKAGAGFF
TGCGCCAGCCATAAAGCGGGAGCTGGGTTCTTC
>TRBJ1-3|-|TRBV9|-
CASSVAGQLSGNTIYF
TGTGCCAGCAGCGTAGCGGGACAACTCTCTGGAAACACCATATATTTT